These T cell receptor beta chains were read from a single sample in a study of cytomegalovirus exposure and HLA in healthy donors. The protocol was immunoSEQ multiplex PCR, while the TCRdb copy is restricted to in-frame clones and leaves out a portion. The sample lists over 100,000 clones, approximately 80% occurring once. Sequences were obtained from PBMCs. These receptors came from a male donor in good health and CMV-seropositive. CDR3s include the opening cysteine and the closing phenylalanine or tryptophan. The D gene is left open where the match is weak. Size is omitted from some rows. Given values are once, few, many or a class for expanded clones.

>NA|TRBV15|TRBJ2-7|TRBD1
CATSREGQGYEQYF
TGTGCCACCAGCAGAGAAGGACAGGGCTACGAGCAGTACTTC
>few|TRBV5-8|TRBJ1-3|TRBD1
CASSPDRGNTIYF
TGTGCCAGCAGTCCGGACAGGGGGAACACCATATATTTT
>NA|TRBV14|TRBJ1-1|NA
CASSRYSGTITEAFF
TGTGCCAGCAGCAGATATTCCGGGACAATCACTGAAGCTTTCTTT
>NA|TRBV21-1|TRBJ1-4|NA
CASSTITEKLFF
TGTGCCAGCAGCACTATAACGGAAAAACTGTTTTTT
>few|TRBV25-1|TRBJ1-2|NA
CASSEWGGHGYTF
TGTGCCAGCAGTGAATGGGGGGGCCATGGCTACACCTTC
>NA|TRBV6-5|TRBJ2-1|TRBD1
CASSFGTANEQFF
TGTGCCAGCTCATTCGGGACAGCTAATGAGCAGTTCTTC
>few|TRBV19|TRBJ1-4|NA
CASSTAAGGNEKLFF
TGTGCCAGTAGCACGGCGGCCGGGGGTAATGAAAAACTGTTTTTT
>NA|TRBV5-1|TRBJ1-3|TRBD1
CASSSGTGYSGNTIYF
TGCGCCAGCAGCAGCGGGACAGGGTACTCTGGAAACACCATATATTTT
>NA|TRBV7-8|TRBJ1-2|NA
CASSPEDSIYGYTF
TGTGCCAGCAGCCCGGAGGACAGTATTTATGGCTACACCTTC
>few|TRBV6-5|TRBJ1-1|TRBD1
CASSATGGRSTEAFF
TGTGCCAGCAGCGCGACAGGGGGAAGGAGCACTGAAGCTTTCTTT
>NA|TRBV6-5|TRBJ2-5|TRBD2
CASRASGGKWETQYF
TGTGCCAGCAGAGCGAGCGGGGGGAAGTGGGAGACCCAGTACTTC
>NA|TRBV28|TRBJ1-5|TRBD1
CASSALPWTGSSNQPQHF
TGTGCCAGCAGTGCGCTTCCCTGGACAGGGTCAAGCAATCAGCCCCAGCATTTT
>NA|TRBV9|TRBJ2-3|NA
CASSVGGGEGDTQYF
TGTGCCAGCAGCGTAGGAGGGGGGGAGGGAGATACGCAGTATTTT
>once|TRBV9|TRBJ2-3|TRBD2
CASSPRGGSSTDTQYF
TGTGCCAGCAGCCCGCGGGGGGGCAGTAGCACAGATACGCAGTATTTT
>few|TRBV18|TRBJ2-7|NA
CASSPRGPHYEQYF
TGTGCCAGCTCACCGCGGGGACCCCATTACGAGCAGTACTTC
>NA|TRBV18|TRBJ1-5|NA
CASSPPSRDSNQPQHF
TGTGCCAGCTCACCACCTTCACGGGATAGCAATCAGCCCCAGCATTTT
>NA|TRBV6-5|TRBJ2-7|TRBD1
CASSLTRQGPTYEQYF
TGTGCCAGCAGTTTAACCCGACAGGGACCTACCTACGAGCAGTACTTC
>NA|TRBV29-1|TRBJ2-5|TRBD2
CSVEGRTSGVLKTQYF
TGCAGCGTTGAGGGGAGAACTAGCGGGGTTTTGAAGACCCAGTACTTC
>NA|TRBV7-8|TRBJ2-3|TRBD2
CASSPRLAGGSDTQYF
TGTGCCAGCAGCCCTAGACTAGCGGGGGGCTCAGATACGCAGTATTTT
>NA|TRBV27|TRBJ2-7|NA
CASSAQGPGPFPYEQYF
TGTGCCAGCAGTGCCCAAGGACCAGGGCCGTTTCCCTACGAGCAGTACTTC
>NA|TRBV28|TRBJ1-5|TRBD1
CASSSPRGQGNQPQHF
TGTGCCAGCAGTTCCCCCAGGGGGCAGGGCAATCAGCCCCAGCATTTT
>few|TRBV10-3|TRBJ2-2|TRBD2
CAISPTSGSFGGELFF
TGTGCCATCAGCCCAACTAGCGGGAGCTTTGGCGGGGAGCTGTTTTTT
>few|TRBV12-5|TRBJ2-1|NA
CASAPERDRPSYNEQFF
TGTGCTAGTGCCCCCGAGAGAGACAGGCCCTCCTACAATGAGCAGTTCTTC
>few|TRBV5-1|TRBJ1-2|NA
CASSSGRQGQTMNTF
TGCGCCAGCAGCTCAGGCAGGCAGGGGCAGACCATGAACACCTTC
>NA|TRBV7-9|TRBJ2-7|TRBD1
CASSSGTGDLF
TGTGCCAGCAGCTCAGGGACAGGGGACCTCTTC
>few|TRBV19|TRBJ2-3|TRBD1
CASSILFDRVVFDTQYF
TGTGCCAGTAGTATTCTATTCGACAGGGTGGTTTTTGATACGCAGTATTTT
>NA|TRBV11-3|TRBJ2-1|TRBD2
CASSLGGLVFGEQFF
TGTGCCAGCAGCTTAGGGGGACTAGTTTTCGGTGAGCAGTTCTTC
>NA|TRBV28|TRBJ2-7|NA
CASSATISSVSYEQYF
TGTGCCAGCAGTGCCACTATTTCTAGCGTGTCCTACGAGCAGTACTTC
>NA|TRBV10-3|TRBJ2-5|TRBD2
CAIRPGLAVETQYF
TGTGCCATACGTCCGGGACTAGCTGTGGAGACCCAGTACTTC
>few|TRBV6-1|TRBJ2-1|TRBD1
CASSARDRGGNEQFF
TGTGCCAGCAGTGCCCGGGACAGGGGGGGCAATGAGCAGTTCTTC
>few|TRBV28|TRBJ2-7|NA
CASQITGLPYEQYF
TGTGCCAGCCAAATTACAGGCCTACCCTACGAGCAGTACTTC
>few|TRBV7-9|TRBJ1-2|TRBD1
CSSSPMRGQGNGYGYTF
TGTTCCAGCAGCCCCATGAGGGGACAGGGGAATGGCTATGGCTACACCTTC
>once|TRBV19|TRBJ1-5|TRBD1
CASTRQGARGQPQHF
TGTGCCAGTACCAGACAGGGGGCACGGGGTCAGCCCCAGCATTTT
>once|TRBV15|TRBJ2-1|NA
CATSRDGGSSYNEQFF
TGTGCCACCAGCAGAGATGGGGGGAGCTCCTACAATGAGCAGTTCTTC
>NA|TRBV7-8|TRBJ2-5|NA
CASSLRETYLETQYF
TGTGCCAGCAGCTTAAGGGAGACGTATTTGGAGACCCAGTACTTC
>once|TRBV10-3|TRBJ2-1|TRBD2
CATTETSGRGNEQFF
TGTGCCACGACGGAGACTAGCGGGAGGGGTAATGAGCAGTTCTTC
>NA|TRBV2|TRBJ2-7|TRBD2
CASTGLAGGYEQYF
TGTGCCAGCACCGGACTAGCGGGGGGGTACGAGCAGTACTTC
>NA|TRBV19|TRBJ1-5|TRBD1
CASKRTGDFKGNQPQHF
TGTGCCAGTAAACGGACAGGGGATTTTAAAGGCAATCAGCCCCAGCATTTT
>NA|TRBV27|TRBJ2-1|NA
CASSLGPGSSVDEQFF
TGTGCCAGCAGTTTAGGGCCCGGGAGTAGTGTCGATGAGCAGTTCTTC
>few|TRBV2|TRBJ2-5|NA
CASSAKDSETQYF
TGTGCCAGCAGCGCCAAGGATAGCGAGACCCAGTACTTC
>NA|TRBV5-6|TRBJ2-6|NA
CASSLEVHSGANVLTF
TGTGCCAGCAGCTTGGAAGTACACTCTGGGGCCAACGTCCTGACTTTC
>few|TRBV4-2|TRBJ2-1|NA
CASSLPGLQHEQFF
TGTGCCAGCAGCCTACCGGGACTTCAGCATGAGCAGTTCTTC
>once|TRBV30|TRBJ2-1|NA
CAWGAWEQFF
TGTGCCTGGGGGGCCTGGGAGCAGTTCTTC
>NA|TRBV5-1|TRBJ1-4|NA
CASSPGVHLGTNEKLFF
TGCGCCAGCAGCCCCGGTGTACACCTAGGCACTAATGAAAAACTGTTTTTT
>NA|TRBV5-6|TRBJ2-2|TRBD1
CASSTTGGVSGELFF
TGTGCCAGCAGTACGACAGGGGGCGTATCCGGGGAGCTGTTTTTT
>NA|TRBV28|TRBJ2-7|TRBD1
CASSSPDRGNYEQYF
TGTGCCAGCAGTTCCCCGGACAGGGGGAACTACGAGCAGTACTTC
>once|TRBV7-8|TRBJ2-2|TRBD1
CASSLIQGYTGELFF
TGTGCCAGCAGCCTAATACAGGGGTACACCGGGGAGCTGTTTTTT
>once|TRBV27|TRBJ1-2|NA
CASSLGGFPYGYTF
TGTGCCAGCAGTTTGGGGGGATTTCCCTATGGCTACACCTTC
>NA|TRBV7-9|TRBJ2-2|TRBD1
CASSPTGQGAGTGELFF
TGTGCCAGCAGCCCCACTGGACAGGGGGCAGGTACCGGGGAGCTGTTTTTT
>NA|TRBV28|TRBJ1-3|NA
CASGYWTAGNTIYF
TGTGCCAGCGGATATTGGACAGCTGGAAACACCATATATTTT
>NA|TRBV30|TRBJ2-5|NA
CAWSPSETQYF
TGTGCCTGGAGTCCCTCGGAGACCCAGTACTTC
>NA|TRBV18|TRBJ2-5|TRBD1
CASSPRQGAKETQYF
TGTGCCAGCTCACCCCGACAGGGGGCAAAAGAGACCCAGTACTTC
>few|TRBV5-4|TRBJ2-7|NA
CASSLEVDLLGEQYF
TGTGCCAGCAGCTTGGAGGTGGATCTACTAGGCGAGCAGTACTTC
>NA|TRBV23-1|TRBJ2-7|NA
CASNQMDSSYEQYF
TGCGCCAGCAATCAAATGGACAGCTCCTACGAGCAGTACTTC